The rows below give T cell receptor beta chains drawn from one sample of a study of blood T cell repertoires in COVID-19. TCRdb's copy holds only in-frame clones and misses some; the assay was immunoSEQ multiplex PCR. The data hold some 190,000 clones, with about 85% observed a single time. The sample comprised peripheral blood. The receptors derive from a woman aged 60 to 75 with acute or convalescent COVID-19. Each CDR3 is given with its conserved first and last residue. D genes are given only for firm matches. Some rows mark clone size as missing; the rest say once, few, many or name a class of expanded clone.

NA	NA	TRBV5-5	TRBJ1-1	TGTGCCAGCAGCTTCATCGCTTCGGTCGATAACACTGAAGCTTTCTTT	CASSFIASVDNTEAFF
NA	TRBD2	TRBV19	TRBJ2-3	TGTGCCAGTAGTATCCGGGGACTAGCGGGAGGACGCACAGATACGCAGTATTTT	CASSIRGLAGGRTDTQYF
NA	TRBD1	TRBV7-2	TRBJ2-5	TGTGCCAGCAGCGCGGACAGGCGGCAAGAGACCCAGTACTTC	CASSADRRQETQYF
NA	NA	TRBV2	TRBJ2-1	TGTGCCAGCAGCCTTGTTTTCGGGGACAATGAGCAGTTCTTC	CASSLVFGDNEQFF
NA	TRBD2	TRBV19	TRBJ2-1	TGTGCCAGTTCCTCTGGCGGGGGAGGGGAAAATGAGCAGTTCTTC	CASSSGGGGENEQFF
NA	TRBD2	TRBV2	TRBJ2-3	TGTGCCAGCAGTGAAGGACTAGCGGGACTCACAGATACGCAGTATTTT	CASSEGLAGLTDTQYF
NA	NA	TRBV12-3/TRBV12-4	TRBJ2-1	TGTGCCAGCAGCGGACAGTCCTACAATGAGCAGTTCTTC	CASSGQSYNEQFF
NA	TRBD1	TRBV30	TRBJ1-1	TGTGCCTGGAGTGGTCACAGGGGGCGCGTAGGTTTTATGGTCACTGAAGCTTTCTTT	CAWSGHRGRVGFMVTEAFF
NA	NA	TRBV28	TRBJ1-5	TGTGCCAGCAGTGGGCAGGGGCTGATCTATCATCAGCCCCAGCATTTT	CASSGQGLIYHQPQHF
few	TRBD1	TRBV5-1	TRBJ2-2	TGCGCCAGCAGCTGGGATGGACAGGGAGGCACCGGGGAGCTGTTTTTT	CASSWDGQGGTGELFF
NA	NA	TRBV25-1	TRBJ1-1	TGTGCCAGCAGTGTTGGACATTCTCTTCACACTGAAGCTTTCTTT	CASSVGHSLHTEAFF
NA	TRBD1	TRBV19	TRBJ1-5	TGTGCCAGTAGTAAGCAGACGACAGGGAGCGCGAGCAATCAGCCCCAGCATTTT	CASSKQTTGSASNQPQHF
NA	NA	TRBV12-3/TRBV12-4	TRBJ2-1	TGTGCCAGCAACCGAAACCTAGCGAATGAGCAGTTCTTC	CASNRNLANEQFF
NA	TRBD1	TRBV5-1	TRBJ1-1	TGCGCCAGCAGCTTGGGGCAGGGGGCAACTGAAGCTTTCTTT	CASSLGQGATEAFF
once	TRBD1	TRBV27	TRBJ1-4	TGTGCCAGCAGCGCCGACAGGGGGCTTGGTGAAAAACTGTTTTTT	CASSADRGLGEKLFF
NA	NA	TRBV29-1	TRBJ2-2	TGCAGCGGTATAGTTGGCGGGGAGCTGTTTTTT	CSGIVGGELFF
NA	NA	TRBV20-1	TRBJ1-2	TGCAGCCGGAAGAGCGACTATGGCTACACCTTC	CSRKSDYGYTF
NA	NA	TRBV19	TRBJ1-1	TGTGCCAGTAAACGGGATCCGGATGTGACTGAAGCTTTCTTT	CASKRDPDVTEAFF
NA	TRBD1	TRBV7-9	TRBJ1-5	TGTGCCAGCAGCCTGGGACAGAACAATCAGCCCCAGCATTTT	CASSLGQNNQPQHF
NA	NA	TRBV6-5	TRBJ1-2	TGTGCCAGCAGTTTCCCCGGGGAAGGCTACACCTTC	CASSFPGEGYTF
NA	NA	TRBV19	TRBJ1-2	TGTGCCAGCACTAGCTGGGGGGGCGGTGAGAACTATGGCTACACCTTC	CASTSWGGGENYGYTF
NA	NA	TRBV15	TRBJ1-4	TGTGCCACCAGCAGAGATATAGTCGGTGGTGGTGAAAAACTGTTTTTT	CATSRDIVGGGEKLFF
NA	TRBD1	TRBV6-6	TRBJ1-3	TGTGCCAGCAGTCTCGACAGGGGGCAATCCCTCTCTGGAAACACCATATATTTT	CASSLDRGQSLSGNTIYF
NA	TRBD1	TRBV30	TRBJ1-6	TGTGCCTGGAGTCCCCCAGGGGGCCTTTCACCCCTCCACTTT	CAWSPPGGLSPLHF
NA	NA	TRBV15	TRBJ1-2	TGTGCCACCAGCAGTGGCCAGGGAAGTGGCTACACCTTC	CATSSGQGSGYTF
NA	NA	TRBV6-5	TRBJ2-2	TGTGCCATTGACAGCTTCACGAACACCGGGGAGCTGTTTTTT	CAIDSFTNTGELFF
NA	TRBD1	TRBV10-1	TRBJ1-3	TGCGCCAGCAGTGACGGGACAGGGCCTGGAAACACCATATATTTT	CASSDGTGPGNTIYF
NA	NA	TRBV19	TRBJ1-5	TGTGCCAGTAGCGGTGCCGGGGGTTATCAGCCCCAGCATTTT	CASSGAGGYQPQHF
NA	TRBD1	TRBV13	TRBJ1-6	TGTGCCAGCAGCTTAGTCCGGGACAGTAATTCACCCCTCCACTTT	CASSLVRDSNSPLHF
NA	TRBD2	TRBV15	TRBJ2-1	TGTGCCACCAATCCGGGACTAGCGGGAGCGGGTGAGCAGTTCTTC	CATNPGLAGAGEQFF
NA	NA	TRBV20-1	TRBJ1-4	TGCAGTGCTAGTGTGGCCCGGACTATGCTAGATGAAAAACTGTTTTTT	CSASVARTMLDEKLFF
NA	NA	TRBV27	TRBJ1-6	TGTGCCAGCAGGTTGGGTGGGAGTTCACCCCTCCACTTT	CASRLGGSSPLHF
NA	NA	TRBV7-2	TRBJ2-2	TGTGCCAGCAGCTTCGGACAGACAGTGGGGGCCGGGGAGCTGTTTTTT	CASSFGQTVGAGELFF
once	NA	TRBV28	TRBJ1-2	TGTGCCAGCAGACTTAACTATGGCTACACCTTC	CASRLNYGYTF
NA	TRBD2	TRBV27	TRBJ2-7	TGTGCCAGCATGACTAGCGGAAGCTCCTACGAGCAGTACTTC	CASMTSGSSYEQYF
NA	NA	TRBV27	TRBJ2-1	TGTGCCAGCAGTTTACCCTCCCCTCAGGGCTACAATGAGCAGTTCTTC	CASSLPSPQGYNEQFF
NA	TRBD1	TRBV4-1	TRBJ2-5	TGCGCCAGCAGCCAAACCCCCGGGACAGGTCTGGAGACCCAGTACTTC	CASSQTPGTGLETQYF
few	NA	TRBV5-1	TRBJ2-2	TGCGCCAGCAGCCGGTCTGGGGGCCACGGGGAGCTGTTTTTT	CASSRSGGHGELFF
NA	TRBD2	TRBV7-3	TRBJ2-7	TGTGCCAGCAGGTCGGGAGGGAGCTCCTACGAGCAGTACTTC	CASRSGGSSYEQYF
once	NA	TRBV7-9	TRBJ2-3	TGTGCCAGCAGCTTAGCTAGCGGTTCAACAGATACGCAGTATTTT	CASSLASGSTDTQYF
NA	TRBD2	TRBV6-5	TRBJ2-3	TGTGCCAGCAGACGGACTAGCGTGACGAGGGATACGCAGTATTTT	CASRRTSVTRDTQYF
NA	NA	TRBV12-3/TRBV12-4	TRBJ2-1	TGTGCCAGCAGTTTTCGTGTCTCGGGTGAGCAGTTCTTC	CASSFRVSGEQFF
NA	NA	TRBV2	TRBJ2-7	TGTGCCAGCACTCGGGAGACCTACGAGCAGTACTTC	CASTRETYEQYF
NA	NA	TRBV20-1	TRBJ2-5	TGCAGTGCTGCGAGAGGGACCCAGTACTTC	CSAARGTQYF
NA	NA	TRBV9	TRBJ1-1	TGTGCCAGCAGCGTAGATGGCGGGGTGGGAGGCACTGAAGCTTTCTTT	CASSVDGGVGGTEAFF